This T cell receptor beta chain was captured in a study of blood T cell repertoires in COVID-19. Study overall: The United States, Italy and Spain supplied acute and convalescent COVID-19 samples. T cells, B-cell-depleted T cells, or PBMCs provided the cDNA or gDNA that served as material.

Per the authors' pipeline: Nucleated cell number was recorded as an estimate derived from reference gene primer amplification. Only in-frame clones appear in the TCRdb table, and some are missing; sequencing was by immunoSEQ multiplex PCR. That table furnishes V, J and clone size, whereas the DNA furnished D and trimming. Of hundreds of thousands of clones listed, about 80% are singletons. Trimming shortened V by 6 bases and J by 7 bases, and 7 bases separated the two germline ends. CDR3 length: 11 amino acids. Germline values: CDR1 MNHEY, CDR2 SVGAGI. The sequence came from a woman of 80 years or more with acute or convalescent COVID-19. Sequencing input: peripheral blood. The chain carries TRBV6-5 and TRBJ2-1; D is unclear. The CDR3 sequence: CASSRRNEQFF. The CDR3, as DNA: TGTGCCAGCAGCCGTCGGAATGAGCAGTTCTTC.